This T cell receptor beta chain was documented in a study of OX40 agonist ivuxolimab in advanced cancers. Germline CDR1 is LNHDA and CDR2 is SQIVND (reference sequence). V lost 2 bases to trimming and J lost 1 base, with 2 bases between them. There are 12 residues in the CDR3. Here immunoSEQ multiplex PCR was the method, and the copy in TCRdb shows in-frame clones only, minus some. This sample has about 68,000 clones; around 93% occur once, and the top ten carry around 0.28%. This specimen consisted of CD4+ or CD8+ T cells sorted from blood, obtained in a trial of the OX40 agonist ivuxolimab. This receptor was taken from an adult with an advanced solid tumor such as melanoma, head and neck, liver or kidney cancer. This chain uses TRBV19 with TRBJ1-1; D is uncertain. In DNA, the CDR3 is TGTGCCAGTAGTATACAGAACACTGAAGCTTTCTTT. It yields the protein CASSIQNTEAFF.